A single sample gave rise to the 14 T cell receptor beta chains below, sequenced in a study of blood T cell repertoires in COVID-19. This table comes from immunoSEQ multiplex PCR, and its TCRdb copy is limited to in-frame clones, with some not included. In the table there are about 150,000 clones, about 89% of which are singletons. Sequenced sample: peripheral blood. The source is a man aged 45-65 years with active COVID-19.

This sequence joins TRBV30 and TRBJ1-3; D is perhaps TRBD1 (5 bases). This CDR3 is built from 14 residues. Germline lookup yields CDR1 GTSNPN and CDR2 SVGIG (reference sequence). V dropped 2 bases and J dropped 2 bases, with 10 bases sitting between them. The DNA for the CDR3 is TGTGCCTGGAGTCCGACAGAAACTGGAAACACCATATATTTT. Its protein is CAWSPTETGNTIYF.

The V and J genes are TRBV19 and TRBJ2-3, with 10 bases aligning to TRBD1. Germline trimming cut 4 bases from V and 2 bases from J; bases unmatched to any gene: 9. This CDR3 region has 17 residues. Germline V gene sequence: CDR1 LNHDA, CDR2 SQIVND (reference sequence). The CDR3 spells CASSRVIGTGATDTQYF. CDR3 sequence (DNA): TGTGCCAGTAGTAGGGTCATCGGGACAGGGGCCACAGATACGCAGTATTTT.

The J gene is TRBJ1-3, the V gene TRBV3-1 (or the pseudogene TRBV3-2); D possibly corresponds to TRBD1 (6 bases). This CDR3 contains 14 residues. Trimming pared 2 bases from V and 1 base from J, leaving 6 bases between. Germline V lookup: CDR1 LGHDT, CDR2 YNNKEL (reference sequence). In DNA, the CDR3 is TGTGCCAGCAGCCAAAGGGGGTCTGGAAACACCATATATTTT. Translation gives CASSQRGSGNTIYF.

V is TRBV3-1 (or the pseudogene TRBV3-2) and J is TRBJ2-3, with TRBD2 identical over 10 bases. Trimming cost V 0 bases and J 8 bases; bases outside gene matches: 8. The germline V gene has CDR1 LGHDT and CDR2 YNNKEL (reference sequence). The CDR3 totals 16 residues. CDR3 in amino acids: CASSQEPSGGTGTQYF. In nucleotides, the CDR3 is TGTGCCAGCAGCCAAGAACCTAGCGGGGGCACGGGTACGCAGTATTTT.

The chain has TRBV3-1 (or the pseudogene TRBV3-2) and TRBJ2-2; no firm D call. The V end was cut by 0 bases, the J end by 1 base, with 6 bases between. Germline values: CDR1 LGHDT, CDR2 YNNKEL (reference sequence). The length of the CDR3 is 15 residues. CDR3 nucleotides: TGTGCCAGCAGCCAAGACAGATTGAACACCGGGGAGCTGTTTTTT. This sequence encodes CASSQDRLNTGELFF.

The chain employs TRBV6-1 and TRBJ1-6, with D uncertain. The CDR3 is 15 amino acids. Germline V lookup: CDR1 MNHNS, CDR2 SASEGT. The V end lost 2 bases, the J end lost 8 bases, and 13 bases lay between the germline ends. The CDR3 sequence is CASSEFLRGDSPLHF. Here the CDR3 DNA reads TGTGCCAGCAGTGAATTTCTCCGGGGAGATTCACCCCTCCACTTT.

The genes are TRBV5-1 and TRBJ2-2, with TRBD1 matching over 12 bases. In germline, CDR1 is SGHRS, CDR2 YFSETQ. The CDR3 contains 15 residues. Germline trimming cut 4 bases from V and 7 bases from J; bases unmatched to any gene: 5. CDR3 protein: CASSRDRGRDGELFF. The CDR3, as DNA: TGCGCCAGCAGCCGGGACAGGGGGCGCGACGGGGAGCTGTTTTTT.

V and J are TRBV9 and TRBJ1-3; no firm D call. Trimming took off 5 bases at V and 0 bases at J, with 12 bases between the two ends. This CDR3 contains 15 residues. The germline gives CDR1 SGDLS, CDR2 YYNGEE. The CDR3 DNA reads TGTGCCAGCAGGGCAGGTTTATCCTCTGGAAACACCATATATTTT. Translation gives CASRAGLSSGNTIYF.

The chain joins TRBV18 to TRBJ2-5; D gene ambiguous. Germline-derived CDR1 and CDR2 are KGHSH and LQKENI. The germline V and J ends were trimmed by 2 bases and 4 bases, with 8 bases remaining between them. The CDR3 contains 13 residues. Here the CDR3 reads CASSPIGLETQYF. The CDR3 bases are TGTGCCAGCTCACCAATCGGTCTAGAGACCCAGTACTTC.

The chain couples TRBV4-1 to TRBJ1-5; 10 nucleotides line up with TRBD1. V lost 1 base and J lost 9; bases outside the gene matches: 6. CDR3 length: 15 amino acids. Per the germline V gene, CDR1 is MGHRA and CDR2 is YSYEKL. Here the CDR3 DNA reads TGCGCCAGCAGCCAAGGGGGACAGGGGTTTGTGCCCCAGCATTTT. Translated: CASSQGGQGFVPQHF.

With respect to this clone: Other nucleotide sequences in the sample specify the same CDR3. This chain links TRBV5-1 with TRBJ1-6, with TRBD1 as a possible D gene (5 bases). The CDR3 length is 15 residues. The germline CDR1 and CDR2 sequences are SGHRS and YFSETQ. Trimming removed 0 bases from V and 6 bases from J, with 10 bases in between. The CDR3 nucleotides read TGCGCCAGCAGCTTGGGGCAGGGAGGTAATTCACCCCTCCACTTT. Protein: CASSLGQGGNSPLHF.

The chain employs TRBV4-1 and TRBJ1-5, with a possible D match to TRBD1 (6 bases). Trimming took off 1 base at V and 0 bases at J, with 13 bases between the two ends. The germline gives CDR1 MGHRA, CDR2 YSYEKL. This CDR3 region has 17 residues. DNA for the CDR3: TGCGCCAGCAGCCAAGGGATAGGGGGGGTTAGCAATCAGCCCCAGCATTTT. This codes for CASSQGIGGVSNQPQHF.

The sample holds one count of this clone. This chain connects TRBV4-2 to TRBJ1-3, with D possibly TRBD1 on 6 matching bases. CDR3 length equals 16 residues. V was cut by 0 bases and J by 0 bases, with 9 bases left in between. From germline, CDR1 is LGHNA and CDR2 YNFKEQ. This chain's CDR3 is CASSQDQGYSGNTIYF. CDR3 in DNA: TGTGCCAGCAGCCAAGACCAGGGGTACTCTGGAAACACCATATATTTT.

CDR3 nucleotides: TGCAGCACCCAGCGGGGGCTTTACAATGAGCAGTTCTTC. Protein sequence: CSTQRGLYNEQFF. V gene TRBV29-1 combines with J gene TRBJ2-1; 8 bases agree with TRBD2. The CDR3 length is 13 residues. Trimming at V came to 8 bases and at J to 4 bases, leaving 7 bases not matched to a gene. Germline V gene lookup returns CDR1 SQVTM and CDR2 ANQGSEA.